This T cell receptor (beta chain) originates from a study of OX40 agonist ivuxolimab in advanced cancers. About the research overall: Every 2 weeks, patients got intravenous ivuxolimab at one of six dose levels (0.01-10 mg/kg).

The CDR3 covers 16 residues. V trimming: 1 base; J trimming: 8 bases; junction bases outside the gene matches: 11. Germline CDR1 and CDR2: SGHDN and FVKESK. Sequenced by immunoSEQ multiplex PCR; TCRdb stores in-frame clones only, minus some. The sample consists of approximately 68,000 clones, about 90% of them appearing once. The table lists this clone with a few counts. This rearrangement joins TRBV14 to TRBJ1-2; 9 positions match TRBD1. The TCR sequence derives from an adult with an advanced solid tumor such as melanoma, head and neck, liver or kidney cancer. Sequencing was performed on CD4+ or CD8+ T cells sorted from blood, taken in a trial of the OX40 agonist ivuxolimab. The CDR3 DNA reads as TGTGCCAGCAGCCAAGCCGGGACAGGGACCCGCTCCGGCTACACCTTC. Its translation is CASSQAGTGTRSGYTF.